These 2 T cell receptor beta chains were all obtained from the same sample, sequenced in a study of patients and donors after allogeneic stem cell transplantation. TCRdb re-called the RT-PCR reads with MiXCR, one entry per CDR3 protein. Of hundreds of thousands of distinct CDR3 sequences detected, approximately 16% appear once; the ten largest clones hold around 7.9%. The source material was blood, either unsorted or a sorted T cell fraction (not recorded which). These receptors were obtained from a human donor who was either an allogeneic HSCT recipient or a stem cell or donor lymphocyte infusion donor (not recorded which). It is not recorded whose cells these are; they may come from a transplant donor.

This clonotype has just a few counts. V is TRBV27 and J is TRBJ2-1; TRBD2 agrees at 7 bases. Losses at the gene ends were 4 bases for V and 8 bases for J; bases not matched to a gene: 11. The CDR3 contains 15 residues. Germline loops: CDR1 MNHEY, CDR2 SMNVEV (reference sequence). The CDR3 DNA reads as TGTGCCAGCAGTTCCCCGGCAGGGAGGGTCGATGAGCAGTTCTTC. Its translation: CASSSPAGRVDEQFF.

The sample holds a few counts of this clonotype. V is TRBV6-5 and J is TRBJ2-2; 9 bases are a match to TRBD2. This CDR3 contains 19 residues. V gave up 0 bases and J gave up 2 bases; unmatched junction bases: 10. The germline V gene has CDR1 MNHEY and CDR2 SVGAGI. Here the CDR3 DNA reads TGTGCCAGCAGTTACTCGATACGACTAGCGGACTTCAACACCGGGGAGCTGTTTTTT. It translates to CASSYSIRLADFNTGELFF.